This entry concerns a single TCR beta chain. Its antigen is still unknown. CDR1 MNHEY and CDR2 SMNVEV come from the germline V gene (reference sequence). Trimming left V 0 bases short and J 0 bases short, with 8 bases between. This CDR3 is 16 amino acids long. This sample is part of a study of shared clonotypes between healthy human individuals. Points from the study as a whole: The study found lower generation probabilities in non-shared clonotypes than in those shared by all four donors. The naive CD4 repertoires of several donors were compared, and around 5.1% of clonotypes were shared. Expectations were that clonotype sharing among donors would be affected by sequencing depth.

Sequencing used immunoSEQ multiplex PCR; TCRdb keeps in-frame clones, though not all of them. The sample yields 2.3 million or so clones, 85% to 95% seen once. The source of this sequence is a man between 18 and 35 years old in good health. Some clones in this sample may be carry-over from other donors' samples. The specimen was naive CD4+ T cells from PBMCs. The subset was: CD45RA+ positively selected. The chain joins TRBV27 to TRBJ1-4, with D unclear. CDR3 in amino acids: CASSLSGIPTNEKLFF. The CDR3 DNA reads TGTGCCAGCAGTTTATCAGGGATCCCAACTAATGAAAAACTGTTTTTT.